The TCR beta chain under discussion was sequenced for a study of cytomegalovirus exposure and HLA in healthy donors (dated by TCRdb to about 2017). Some background on the complete study: In an earlier analysis of some 610 of the donors, less than 350 Gb of sequence data and approximately 120 million unique TCR beta sequences from roughly 200 million T cells were reported. Alongside the repertoire data, information on donor age, sex, ethnicity and CMV serostatus was compiled. Roughly five DR-DQ haplotypes were treated as single units for association and clustering because of strong linkage in the cohort. To predict cytomegalovirus infection status, the study brought together high-throughput TCR immunosequencing, statistical association of individual TCRs with disease status, and machine learning. In the later analysis, no new phenotypic data were used to find candidate immune exposures; instead, reliance was placed on TCR beta sequences and their occurrence across donors. Using immunosequencing, the study profiled T cell repertoires from 666 subjects and related those repertoires to cytomegalovirus serostatus. To study patterns of TCR occurrence, a later analysis re-analyzed previously published TCR beta repertoires from 550 to 800 donors and added high-resolution HLA genotyping. The genetic ancestry cluster associated with self-reported Caucasian donors included around 76% of the approximately 400 genotyped donors. Class I and class II HLA loci were covered by the typing at four-digit resolution. The number of donors typed differed by locus, with about 629-630 for A, B, C, DRB1 and DQB1, roughly 550 for DQA1, under 610 for DPA1, and under 490 for DPB1. Around 300 gigabases of sequencing data and 80 million or so unique TCR sequences were included in an early release covering about 620 HLA-typed donors. Across under 500 genotyped donors of the cohort, an average of roughly 250,000 unique TCR beta nucleotide sequences per donor were sequenced, and roughly a sixth of those sequences were non-productive. Every repertoire in the discovery cohort had been generated on one and the same sequencing platform. A later genetic analysis took genome-wide SNP genotypes for about 60% of the roughly 670 donors and used that subset as a discovery cohort. The study aimed to test whether cataloging public T cell receptors could reveal signatures of past pathogen exposure. To decide whether each TCR beta V gene segment behaved as functional or pseudogenic, an earlier analysis of some 600 of the donors relied on high-throughput TCR beta sequencing. Along with the approximately 700-subject first cohort, a separate validation cohort of around 110 different subjects was used. Beyond this particular receptor, the publication reports: A later analysis associated 16,951 TCR beta sequences with specific HLA alleles at a false discovery rate of 0.05. A later analysis found that HLA-associated TCR beta chains were more clonally expanded and had lower generation probabilities than equally common non-associated chains. In vitro tests confirmed that a few of the cytomegalovirus-associated TCR beta chains recognize cytomegalovirus antigens. The classifier was reported to diagnose cytomegalovirus status with high specificity and sensitivity in both the original and validation cohorts. Sequencing depth was assumed to be roughly uniform across donors in the presence/absence analyses, though that assumption may not hold. A further reported finding was that TCR beta sequences accurately predicted the HLA-A and HLA-B alleles for most subjects in the first cohort. Compared with the 666-donor mean, donors in an Asian-associated ancestry cluster had fewer N-insertions in productive TCRs, according to a later genetic analysis. Some IMGT-functional V segments, including TRBV6-2 and TRBV6-3, could not be distinguished by the 87-base-pair reads and were therefore excluded. Several of the top co-occurrence clusters appeared to be linked to parvovirus B19, influenza, CMV and Epstein-Barr virus, according to a later analysis. While some public TCRs were present in many individuals, most TCR sequences turned up only very rarely across donors. The earlier analysis of 450 to 700 of the donors excluded some 15 rarely observed V segments, including chromosome 9 orphons, because counts were too low. Only TCR beta chains were sequenced in this cohort, and the absence of alpha or paired-chain data limited detectable features. HLA typing was unavailable for some donors at each locus, so association tests used only the typed subset. For the cohort, immune exposure information was limited to CMV serostatus. According to a later analysis, TCR association rates differed among HLA loci, with DRB1 alleles showing the most associated TCRs and HLA-C alleles showing the fewest. In an earlier analysis of fewer than 700 of the donors, most TCR beta V segments appeared in productive rearrangements about 87% or about 30% of the time, broadly matching IMGT annotations. A later genetic analysis associated a missense DCLRE1C variant with V-gene and J-gene trimming of TCR beta chains, and an independent cohort replicated the association. In the study, 164 TCR beta chains were listed as associated with cytomegalovirus. When HLA alleles, especially DR and DQ, strongly co-occurred, TCR associations were difficult to assign to individual alleles. According to a later analysis, most CMV-associated TCR beta chains appeared to be HLA-restricted, and the HLA associations seemed to be driven largely by CMV exposure. Linkage disequilibrium might explain the correlated functional status among segregating V segments, but an unknown experimental factor could not be excluded. A group of highly shared sequence variants was considered likely to be a technical artifact of the sequencing pipeline. The authors suggested that the approach could potentially be extended to other disease states and immunological phenotypes.

The library was prepared using the immunoSEQ multiplex PCR assay. For the multiplex PCR, a mixture combining 60 forward primers for TCR Vbeta segments and 13 reverse primers for TCR Jbeta segments was used. A multiplex PCR assay on genomic DNA amplified the CDR3 region of rearranged TCR beta genes. Amplified TCR beta libraries were sequenced as 87-base-pair reads on the Illumina HiSeq System. On the authors' methods: In a later analysis, about 80 million unique TCR beta chains were counted across the 650 to 750 repertoires, and roughly 9.9 million of these chains were shared by at least two donors. A nearest-neighbor algorithm error-corrected the raw reads and collapsed the reads into unique sequences, merging closely related sequences to remove PCR and sequencing errors. CDR3 sequences were aligned to IMGT reference sequences to assign V, D and J gene segments. Each retained sequence needed at least a six-nucleotide match to both a V gene segment and a J gene segment. A rearrangement counted as productive if the CDR3 had no stop codons and remained in frame with V and J, and every other rearrangement counted as non-productive. CDR3 was defined by IMGT convention, running from the second conserved V-encoded cysteine to the conserved J-encoded phenylalanine. The earlier analysis of 587 of the donors excluded sequences that lacked an unambiguous match to a single V gene segment. In an earlier analysis of a few hundred of the donors, a V segment was called functional when productive rearrangements were above 56.7%, and segregating when the standard deviation between donors exceeded 5%. A statistical classification framework was developed to diagnose cytomegalovirus status using the catalog of TCR beta chain sequences. V and J gene assignment, in a later analysis, came from comparing TCR nucleotide sequences with IMGT/GENE-DB human TR gene sequences. The TCRdist pipeline was used in a later analysis to assign CDR3 sequences and most-parsimonious VDJ recombination scenarios. A later analysis defined each TCR beta chain by its CDR3 amino acid sequence plus V-gene family, and excluded reads lacking a unique V-gene family. A later analysis removed 592 highly shared, low-generation-probability nucleotide sequences to deal with suspected cross-contamination and a sequencing artifact. A later analysis calculated a clonal expansion index for each public chain from normalized within-repertoire ranks of inferred template counts. A later analysis computed generation probabilities with a VDJ recombination model fitted to out-of-frame rearrangements, and checked the results against IGoR. A later analysis scored TCR-TCR, TCR-HLA and TCR-CMV co-occurrence with hypergeometric tests, applying a repertoire-size bias correction to TCR pairs. False discovery rates were estimated in a later analysis by permuting HLA or CMV assignments 20 times. In a later analysis, co-occurring TCRs were grouped using DBSCAN, and TCRdist sequence similarity was added for clustering within HLA-allele-positive subsets. Repertoires with fewer than 30,000 or more than 120,000 public chains were left out of co-occurrence clustering, as were about 5 repertoires with anomalous nucleotide sharing. What TCRdb holds here is the immuneACCESS table cut down to in-frame rearrangements. Part of the clones is not present; checked against another copy, under half of the missing clones reflect an unresolved V gene, and the others are unexplained. The D gene and trimming were derived from the DNA, and the V and J assignments and clone size from that table. The sample table contains under 200,000 clones; only one count was recorded for 75% to 90% of them. Around 3% of the sample is in the top ten clones.

In total, 630 or so healthy bone marrow donors made up the cohort. At the time of sampling, every cohort member was nominally healthy, though immune exposures that went unrecorded were likely present. The donor tested CMV seropositive, placing the donor among the 250 to 300 seropositive members of the cohort. Every donor gave a peripheral blood sample, and the peripheral blood mononuclear cells from that sample were used for TCR beta sequencing. Genomic DNA extraction from the blood cell samples was performed with the Qiagen DNeasy Blood Extraction Kit. Trimming at the junction amounts to 2 bases on V and 0 bases on J, and the germline ends lie 8 bases apart. CDR1 is given as SGHTA and CDR2 as FQGTGA, both from the germline V gene. The CDR3 spans 15 residues, from the cysteine through the phenylalanine. Only CDR3 DNA is held: 45 bases, read in frame from base 1. A word on this clone: Its antigen remains unidentified. Nothing much larger sits one base from this clone, and base qualities are not available.

What was sequenced was PBMCs. The rearrangement combines TRBV7-3 with TRBJ1-3; TRBD1 is a possible D gene, resting on 5 matching bases. The TCR was taken from a woman aged 45-65 years in good health and CMV-seropositive. The CDR3 protein sequence reads: CASSLVGGSGNTIYF. The nucleotide sequence reads TGTGCCAGCAGCTTAGTCGGGGGCTCTGGAAACACCATATATTTT.